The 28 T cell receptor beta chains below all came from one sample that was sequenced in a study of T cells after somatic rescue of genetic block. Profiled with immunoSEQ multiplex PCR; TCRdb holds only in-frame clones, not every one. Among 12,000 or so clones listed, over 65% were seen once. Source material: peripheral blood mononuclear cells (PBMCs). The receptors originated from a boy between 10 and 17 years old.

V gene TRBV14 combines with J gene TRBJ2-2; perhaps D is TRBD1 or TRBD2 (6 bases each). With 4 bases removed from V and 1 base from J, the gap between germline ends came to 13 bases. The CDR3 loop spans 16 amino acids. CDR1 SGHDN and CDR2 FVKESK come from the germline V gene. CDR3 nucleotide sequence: TGTGCCAGCAGCCGGAGGGGGGCGCTGAACACCGGGGAGCTGTTTTTT. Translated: CASSRRGALNTGELFF. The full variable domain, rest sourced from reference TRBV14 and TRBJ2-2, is EAGVTQFPSHSVIEKGQTVTLRCDPISGHDNLYWYRRVMGKEIKFLLHFVKESKQDESGMPNNRFLAERTGGTYSTLKVQPAELEDSGVYFCASSRRGALNTGELFFGEGSRLTVL.

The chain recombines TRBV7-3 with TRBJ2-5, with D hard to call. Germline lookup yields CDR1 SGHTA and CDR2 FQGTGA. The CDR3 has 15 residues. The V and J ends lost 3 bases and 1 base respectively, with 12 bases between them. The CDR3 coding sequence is TGTGCCAGCAGCTTGGGGTACGAGGTCCAAGAGACCCAGTACTTC. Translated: CASSLGYEVQETQYF.

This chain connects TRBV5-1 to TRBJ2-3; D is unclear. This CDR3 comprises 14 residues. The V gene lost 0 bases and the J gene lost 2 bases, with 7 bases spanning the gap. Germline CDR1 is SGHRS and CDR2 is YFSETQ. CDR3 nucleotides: TGCGCCAGCAGCTTGGGACCCTTCACAGATACGCAGTATTTT. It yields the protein CASSLGPFTDTQYF.

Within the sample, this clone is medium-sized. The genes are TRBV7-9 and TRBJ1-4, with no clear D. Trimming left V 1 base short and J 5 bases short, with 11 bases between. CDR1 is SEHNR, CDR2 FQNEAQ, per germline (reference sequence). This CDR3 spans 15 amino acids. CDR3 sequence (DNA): TGTGCCAGCAGCTTAGGGGGAATCCAAAATGAAAAACTGTTTTTT. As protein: CASSLGGIQNEKLFF.

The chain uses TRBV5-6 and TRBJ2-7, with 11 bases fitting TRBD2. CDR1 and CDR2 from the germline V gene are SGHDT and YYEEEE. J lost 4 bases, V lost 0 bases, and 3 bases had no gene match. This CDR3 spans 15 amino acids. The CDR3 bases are TGTGCCAGCAGCTTGGTTGGGACTAGCGGATACGAGCAGTACTTC. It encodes CASSLVGTSGYEQYF.

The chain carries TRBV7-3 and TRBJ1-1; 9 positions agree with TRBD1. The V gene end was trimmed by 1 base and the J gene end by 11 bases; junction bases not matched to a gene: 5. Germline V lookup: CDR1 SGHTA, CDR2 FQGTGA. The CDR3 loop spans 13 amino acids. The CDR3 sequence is CASSLMGQGRAFF. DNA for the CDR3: TGTGCCAGCAGCTTAATGGGACAGGGTAGGGCTTTCTTT.

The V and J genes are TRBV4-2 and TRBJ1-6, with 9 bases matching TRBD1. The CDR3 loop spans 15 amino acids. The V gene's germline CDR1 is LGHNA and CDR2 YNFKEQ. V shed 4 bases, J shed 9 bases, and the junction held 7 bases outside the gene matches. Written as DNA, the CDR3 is TGTGCCAGCAGCCCTTCCGACAGGGGGACTTCACCCCTCCACTTT. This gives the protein CASSPSDRGTSPLHF.

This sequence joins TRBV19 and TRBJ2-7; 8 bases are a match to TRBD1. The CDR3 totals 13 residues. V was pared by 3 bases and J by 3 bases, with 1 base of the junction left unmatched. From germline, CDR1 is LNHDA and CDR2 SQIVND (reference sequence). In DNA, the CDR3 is TGTGCCAGTAGTATTGACAGGGGCTACGAGCAGTACTTC. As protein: CASSIDRGYEQYF.

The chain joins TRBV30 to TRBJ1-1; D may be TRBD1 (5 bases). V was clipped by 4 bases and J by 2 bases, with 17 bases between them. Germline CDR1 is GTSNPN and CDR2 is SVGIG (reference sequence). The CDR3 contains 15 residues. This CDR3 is CAWNLQGWINTEAFF. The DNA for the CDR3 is TGTGCCTGGAACCTCCAGGGTTGGATCAACACTGAAGCTTTCTTT.

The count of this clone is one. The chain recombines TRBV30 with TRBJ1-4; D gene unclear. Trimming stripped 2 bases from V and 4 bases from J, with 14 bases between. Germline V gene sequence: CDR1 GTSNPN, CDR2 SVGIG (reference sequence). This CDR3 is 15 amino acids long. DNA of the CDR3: TGTGCCTGGAGTTCCTCCAGTCGTGATAATGAAAAACTGTTTTTT. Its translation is CAWSSSSRDNEKLFF.

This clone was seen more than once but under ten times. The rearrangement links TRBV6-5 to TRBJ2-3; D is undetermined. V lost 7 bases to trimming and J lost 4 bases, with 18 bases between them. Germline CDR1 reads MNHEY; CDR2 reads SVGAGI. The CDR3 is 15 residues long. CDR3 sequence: CASKLRVQGSDTQYF. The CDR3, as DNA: TGTGCCAGCAAGCTCCGGGTCCAAGGGTCAGATACGCAGTATTTT.

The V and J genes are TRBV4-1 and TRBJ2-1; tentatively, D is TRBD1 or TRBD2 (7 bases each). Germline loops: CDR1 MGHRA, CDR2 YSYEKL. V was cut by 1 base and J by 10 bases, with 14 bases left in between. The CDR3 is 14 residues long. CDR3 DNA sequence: TGCGCCAGCAGCCAAGGGGAGGGGGCTAGGGAGCAGTTCTTC. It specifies CASSQGEGAREQFF.

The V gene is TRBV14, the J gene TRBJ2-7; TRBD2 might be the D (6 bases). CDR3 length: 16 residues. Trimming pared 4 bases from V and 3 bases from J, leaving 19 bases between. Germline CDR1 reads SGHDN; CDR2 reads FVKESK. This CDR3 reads CASSPLGGTGVYEQYF. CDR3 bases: TGTGCCAGCAGCCCCCTAGGAGGGACGGGAGTCTACGAGCAGTACTTC.

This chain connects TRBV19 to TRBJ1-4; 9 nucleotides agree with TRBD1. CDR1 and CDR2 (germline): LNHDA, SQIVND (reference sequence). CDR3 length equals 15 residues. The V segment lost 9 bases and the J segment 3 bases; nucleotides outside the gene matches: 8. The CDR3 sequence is CASCKTGGPNEKLFF. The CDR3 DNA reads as TGTGCCAGCTGTAAAACAGGGGGCCCTAATGAAAAACTGTTTTTT.

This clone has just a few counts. CDR3 loop: CAISDRTSGAQETQYF. The DNA for the CDR3 is TGTGCCATCAGTGATAGGACTAGCGGGGCCCAAGAGACCCAGTACTTC. The V gene is TRBV10-3, the J gene TRBJ2-5; 12 nucleotides agree with TRBD2. The ends lost 3 bases at V and 1 base at J; junction bases unmatched: 3. The CDR3 runs 16 residues. The germline CDR1 and CDR2 sequences are ENHRY and SYGVKD.

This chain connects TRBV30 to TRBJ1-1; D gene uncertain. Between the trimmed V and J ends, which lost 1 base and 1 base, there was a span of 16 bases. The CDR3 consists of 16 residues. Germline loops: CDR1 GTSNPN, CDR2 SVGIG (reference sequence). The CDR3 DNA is TGTGCCTGGAGTGACTGGACTCCAGGAGGGAACACTGAAGCTTTCTTT. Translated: CAWSDWTPGGNTEAFF. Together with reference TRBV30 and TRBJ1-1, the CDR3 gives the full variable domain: SQTIHQWPATLVQPVGSPLSLECTVEGTSNPNLYWYRQAAGRGLQLLFYSVGIGQISSEVPQNLSASRPQDRQFILSSKKLLLSDSGFYLCAWSDWTPGGNTEAFFGQGTRLTVV.

The CDR3 loop reads CASTSRGVYNEQFF. CDR3 nucleotides: TGTGCCAGCACCTCCCGTGGGGTCTACAATGAGCAGTTCTTC. V gene TRBV6-5 combines with J gene TRBJ2-1; the D is unclear. Trimming took 7 bases from V and 3 from J, leaving 13 bases between them. CDR3 length: 14 amino acids. Per the germline V gene, CDR1 is MNHEY and CDR2 is SVGAGI.

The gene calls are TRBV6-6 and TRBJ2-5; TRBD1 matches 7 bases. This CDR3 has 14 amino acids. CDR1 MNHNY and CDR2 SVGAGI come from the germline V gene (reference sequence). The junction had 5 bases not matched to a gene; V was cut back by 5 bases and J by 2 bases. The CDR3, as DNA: TGTGCCAGCAGTCCCCGGACAGGTCAAGAGACCCAGTACTTC. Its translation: CASSPRTGQETQYF.

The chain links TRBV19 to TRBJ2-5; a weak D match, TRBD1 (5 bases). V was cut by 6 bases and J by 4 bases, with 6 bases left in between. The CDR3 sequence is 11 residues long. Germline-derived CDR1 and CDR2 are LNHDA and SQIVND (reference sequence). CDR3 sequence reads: CASRGAETQYF. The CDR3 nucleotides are TGTGCCAGTAGAGGGGCAGAGACCCAGTACTTC.

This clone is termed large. CDR3 region: CASSATTIAGGATDTQYF. CDR3 nucleotide sequence: TGTGCCAGCAGCGCAACGACGATAGCGGGGGGGGCCACAGATACGCAGTATTTT. This chain links TRBV9 with TRBJ2-3, with 11 bases that match TRBD2. Looked up from germline, CDR1 is SGDLS and CDR2 is YYNGEE. V was pared by 3 bases and J by 2 bases, with 11 bases of the junction left unmatched. CDR3 size: 18 residues.

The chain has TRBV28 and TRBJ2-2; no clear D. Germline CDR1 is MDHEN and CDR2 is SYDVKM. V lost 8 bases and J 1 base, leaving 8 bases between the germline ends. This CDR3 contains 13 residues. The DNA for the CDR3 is TGTGCCAGCGTGTACAAGAACACCGGGGAGCTGTTTTTT. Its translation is CASVYKNTGELFF. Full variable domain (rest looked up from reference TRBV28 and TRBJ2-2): DVKVTQSSRYLVKRTGEKVFLECVQDMDHENMFWYRQDPGLGLRLIYFSYDVKMKEKGDIPEGYSVSREKKERFSLILESASTNQTSMYLCASVYKNTGELFFGEGSRLTVL.

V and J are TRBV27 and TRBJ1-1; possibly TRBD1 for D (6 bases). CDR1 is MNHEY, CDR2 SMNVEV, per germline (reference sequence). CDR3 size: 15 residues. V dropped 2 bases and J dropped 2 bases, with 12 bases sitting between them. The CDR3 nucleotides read TGTGCCAGCAGTTTACGGGGGGCGGGCAACACTGAAGCTTTCTTT. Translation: CASSLRGAGNTEAFF.

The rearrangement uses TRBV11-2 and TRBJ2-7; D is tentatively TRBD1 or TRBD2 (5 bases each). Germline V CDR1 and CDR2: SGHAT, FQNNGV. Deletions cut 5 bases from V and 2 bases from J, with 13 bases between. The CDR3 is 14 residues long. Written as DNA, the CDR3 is TGTGCCAGCAGCGCCCGGGACCCAGCCTACGAGCAGTACTTC. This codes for CASSARDPAYEQYF.

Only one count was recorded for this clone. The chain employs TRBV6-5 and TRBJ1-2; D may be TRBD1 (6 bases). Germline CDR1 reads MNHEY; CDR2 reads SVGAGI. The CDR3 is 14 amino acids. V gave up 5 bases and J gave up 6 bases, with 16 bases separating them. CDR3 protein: CASSTGPGAHGYTF. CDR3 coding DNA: TGTGCCAGCAGTACGGGGCCAGGGGCCCATGGCTACACCTTC.

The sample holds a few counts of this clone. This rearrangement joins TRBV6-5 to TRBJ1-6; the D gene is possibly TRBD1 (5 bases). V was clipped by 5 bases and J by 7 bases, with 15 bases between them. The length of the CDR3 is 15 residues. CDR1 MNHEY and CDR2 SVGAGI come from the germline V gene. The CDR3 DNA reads TGTGCCAGCAGTACTACAGGACCGGCCAATTCACCCCTCCACTTT. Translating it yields CASSTTGPANSPLHF.

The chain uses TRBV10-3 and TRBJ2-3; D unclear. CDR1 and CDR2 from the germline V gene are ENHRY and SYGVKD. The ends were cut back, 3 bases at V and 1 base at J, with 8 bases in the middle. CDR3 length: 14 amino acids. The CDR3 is CAISEQSGTDTQYF. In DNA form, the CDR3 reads TGTGCCATCAGTGAACAAAGTGGCACAGATACGCAGTATTTT.

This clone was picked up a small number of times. CDR3 in amino acids: CASSRRFPNTGELFF. The CDR3 region has the DNA TGCGCCAGCAGTCGGCGATTCCCGAACACCGGGGAGCTGTTTTTT. The rearrangement uses TRBV5-1 and TRBJ2-2; D is ambiguous. Germline V gives CDR1 SGHRS, CDR2 YFSETQ. V was trimmed by 5 bases and J by 0 bases, leaving 11 bases between them. This CDR3 has 15 amino acids.

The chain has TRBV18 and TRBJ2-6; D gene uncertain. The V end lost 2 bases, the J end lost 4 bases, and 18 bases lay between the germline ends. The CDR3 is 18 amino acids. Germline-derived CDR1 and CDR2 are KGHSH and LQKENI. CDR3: CASSPGYRASTGANVLTF. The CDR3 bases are TGTGCCAGCTCACCAGGCTACCGGGCCTCGACCGGGGCCAACGTCCTGACTTTC.